This T cell receptor (beta chain) was captured in a study of CD8 T cells in ankylosing spondylitis. Study-wide findings and caveats: Significantly higher representation of disease-linked clones was reported for matched ankylosing spondylitis synovial fluid. Characteristic of ankylosing spondylitis blood, it appeared, was a TCR beta motif comprising about eight highly homologous variants.

In this sample, this clonotype turned up many times. Its antigen is currently unknown. Construction of TCR beta libraries was performed using quantitative 5'-RACE with molecular barcodes. TCRdb fed the 5' RACE reads into MiXCR, producing one record per CDR3 protein. Here the sample spans approximately 520,000 distinct CDR3 sequences, 5.3% being singletons. Germline CDR1 SGHRS, CDR2 YFSETQ. The CDR3 runs 15 residues. The ends were cut back, 0 bases at V and 2 bases at J, with 12 bases in the middle. The genes are TRBV5-1 and TRBJ2-7; D not resolved. The specimen was blood, either unsorted or a sorted T cell fraction (not recorded which). The receptor comes from a male donor with ankylosing spondylitis. In DNA, the CDR3 is TGCGCCAGCAGCTTGGAGCGCTCTACAACCTACGAGCAGTACTTC. Translation: CASSLERSTTYEQYF.